Below, 5 T cell receptor beta chains from the same sample are listed, as sequenced in a study of blood T cell repertoires in COVID-19. Using immunoSEQ multiplex PCR, the repertoire was profiled, and TCRdb retains in-frame clones only, with some absent. The data hold 200,000 to 250,000 clones, with 70% to 90% observed a single time. Sample: PBMCs or T cells enriched from blood (not recorded which). The origin of the receptors is a woman in her 40s with acute COVID-19.

The CDR3 DNA follows: TGTGCCACCAGCCGTCTGACAGGGGAATCCTACGAGCAGTACTTC. Protein product: CATSRLTGESYEQYF. The rearrangement uses TRBV15 and TRBJ2-7; 8 positions match TRBD1. The CDR3 spans 15 residues. Germline loops: CDR1 LNHNV, CDR2 YYDKDF (reference sequence). The V gene end was trimmed by 5 bases and the J gene end by 1 base; junction bases not matched to a gene: 7.

The rearrangement links TRBV28 to TRBJ1-2; 8 bases map to TRBD1. The germline CDR1 and CDR2 sequences are MDHEN and SYDVKM. The CDR3 consists of 15 residues. J was trimmed by 1 base and V by 4 bases; bases with no gene match: 5. CDR3 in amino acids: CASSSAGGYNYGYTF. The CDR3 nucleotides read TGTGCCAGCAGTTCTGCAGGGGGCTATAACTATGGCTACACCTTC.

V is TRBV27 and J is TRBJ2-3, with a possible D match to TRBD2 (5 bases). The CDR3 has 13 residues. Germline V lookup: CDR1 MNHEY, CDR2 SMNVEV (reference sequence). V shed 3 bases and J shed 4 bases, with 8 bases lying between them. DNA for the CDR3: TGTGCCAGCAGTTTCCCCGGGGCAGATACGCAGTATTTT. Translation gives CASSFPGADTQYF.

The chain couples TRBV11-3 to TRBJ2-7; 8 nucleotides agree with TRBD2. Germline loops: CDR1 SGHNT, CDR2 YENEEA. This CDR3 has 13 residues. The junction had 7 bases not matched to a gene; V was cut back by 9 bases and J by 3 bases. The CDR3 here is CASSLSGSYEQYF. CDR3 coding DNA: TGTGCCAGTAGCCTCAGCGGGAGCTACGAGCAGTACTTC. The variable domain in full, with the rest retrieved from reference TRBV11-3 and TRBJ2-7, is EAGVVQSPRYKIIEKKQPVAFWCNPISGHNTLYWYLQNLGQGPELLIRYENEEAVDDSQLPKDRFSAERLKGVDSTLKIQPAELGDSAVYLCASSLSGSYEQYFGPGTRLTVT.

The chain couples TRBV11-3 to TRBJ2-5; 10 positions match TRBD2. This CDR3 region has 17 residues. V dropped 0 bases and J dropped 4; count of bases not matched to a gene: 8. Per germline, CDR1 SGHNT and CDR2 YENEEA. The CDR3 region has the DNA TGTGCCAGCAGCTTAGATCGGAGCGGGAGGGTGGGAGAGACCCAGTACTTC. Amino acids: CASSLDRSGRVGETQYF.